This T cell receptor beta chain emerged from a study of blood T cells in healthy people across ages. This clonotype was counted a few times. Germline V gene lookup returns CDR1 GTSNPN and CDR2 SVGIG (reference sequence). The V gene lost 7 bases and the J gene lost 0 bases, with 13 bases spanning the gap. The length of the CDR3 is 13 residues. A J-beta primer mix and a sample-barcoded 5' primer were used in a second PCR of roughly 6 to 11 cycles. TCRdb re-called the 5' RACE reads with MiXCR, one entry per CDR3 protein. The top ten hold around 11% of the sample, which has approximately 1.5 million distinct CDR3 sequences, approximately 32% seen once.

The sample taken for sequencing was blood. The rearrangement joins TRBV30 to TRBJ2-7; D is perhaps TRBD2 (6 bases). The clonotype originates from a woman in her thirties in good health. For the CDR3, the DNA is TGTGCCTCTTCGGACGGGAGCTCCTACGAGCAGTACTTC. Protein sequence: CASSDGSSYEQYF. The full variable domain, in which reference TRBV30 and TRBJ2-7 provide the parts outside the CDR3, is SQTIHQWPATLVQPVGSPLSLECTVEGTSNPNLYWYRQAAGRGLQLLFYSVGIGQISSEVPQNLSASRPQDRQFILSSKKLLLSDSGFYLCASSDGSSYEQYFGPGTRLTVT.